Listed below are T cell receptor beta chains from one sample, sequenced in a study of glioma-infiltrating T cells after dendritic cell vaccination. The table came from immunoSEQ multiplex PCR; TCRdb's copy has only in-frame clones and leaves some out. The table lists about 82,000 clones, 80% to 90% of them singletons. The material sequenced was blood, taken before dendritic cell vaccination. These TCRs come from a human donor with glioblastoma. The CDR3 runs from the conserved cysteine through the conserved F or W. D genes are given only for firm matches. Expanded clones are given a class, and other clones once, few, many or no size at all.

-	TRBV10-3	TRBD1	TRBJ1-5	TGTGCCATCAGTCAGGGACAGGGAGGCAATCAGCCCCAGCATTTT	CAISQGQGGNQPQHF
-	TRBV6-1	TRBD1	TRBJ2-7	TGTGCCAGCAGCGAACCGGGACAGGGGGCTCAGCAGTACTTC	CASSEPGQGAQQYF
-	TRBV2	TRBD2	TRBJ2-3	TGTGCCAGCACCCCAGCGGGGGGGTTAGATACGCAGTATTTT	CASTPAGGLDTQYF
-	TRBV27	-	TRBJ2-3	TGTGCCAGCAGTTTTAGTACTGAAATTAGCACTGATACGCAGTATTTT	CASSFSTEISTDTQYF
-	TRBV23-1	TRBD2	TRBJ2-5	TGCGCCAGCAGTCAGATGTACGAGCGGGAGAAGGGAGTAGGAGAGACCCAGTACTTC	CASSQMYEREKGVGETQYF
-	TRBV30	-	TRBJ2-7	TGTGCCTGGAGTATAACAGGCGAGCAGTACTTC	CAWSITGEQYF
-	TRBV18	-	TRBJ1-1	TGTGCCAGCTCACCACAGAACCGGGGCACTGAAGCTTTCTTT	CASSPQNRGTEAFF
-	TRBV5-1	-	TRBJ2-3	TGCGCCAGCAGCTTGGCCGGGAGCGAGGATACGCAGTATTTT	CASSLAGSEDTQYF
few	TRBV6-1	TRBD2	TRBJ2-7	TGTGCCAGCAGTGAAGGAGCGGGGAGCTCCTACGAGCAGTACTTC	CASSEGAGSSYEQYF
-	TRBV5-1	-	TRBJ2-2	TGCGCCAGCAGCTCCGACCCGGGATTGACCGGGGAGCTGTTTTTT	CASSSDPGLTGELFF
-	TRBV7-2	-	TRBJ2-7	TGTGCCAGCAGCTTAAACGGGGCGGGACTGGTCTACGAGCAGTACTTC	CASSLNGAGLVYEQYF
-	TRBV11-2	-	TRBJ1-3	TGTGCCAGCAGCTTCTTGACAGCTGGAAACACCATATATTTT	CASSFLTAGNTIYF
-	TRBV18	-	TRBJ2-7	TGTGCCAGCTCACCAGGGCCAGAGCAGTACTTC	CASSPGPEQYF
-	TRBV25-1	TRBD2	TRBJ2-1	TGTGCCAGCAGTGGGGCGGGGGGCATTACGAATGAGCAGTTCTTC	CASSGAGGITNEQFF
-	TRBV6-5	TRBD1	TRBJ2-5	TGTGCCAGCAGTCCGACAGGGATGGGGGAGACCCAGTACTTC	CASSPTGMGETQYF
-	TRBV2	TRBD2	TRBJ2-1	TGTGCCAGCAACTTGGGCGCGGGAGGGCCCTACAATGAGCAGTTCTTC	CASNLGAGGPYNEQFF
once	TRBV6-1	-	TRBJ1-4	TGTGCCAGCAGTCCAGGACAGTTATCAAATGAAAAACTGTTTTTT	CASSPGQLSNEKLFF
-	TRBV6-6	TRBD1	TRBJ1-2	TGTGCCAGCAGTTATCCCGGGACAGGGGAGTATGGCTACACCTTC	CASSYPGTGEYGYTF
-	TRBV6-1	TRBD1	TRBJ2-1	TGTGCCAGCAGAGACACAGGGGTTTATGATGAGCAGTTCTTC	CASRDTGVYDEQFF
-	TRBV6-6	-	TRBJ1-4	TGTGCCAGCGGCAGGGCAAATGAAAAACTGTTTTTT	CASGRANEKLFF
-	TRBV19	-	TRBJ1-2	TGTGCCAGTAGTAGCAGGGGCGGCTACACCTTC	CASSSRGGYTF
-	TRBV19	-	TRBJ1-3	TGTGCCAGTAGTATGTATGTTGGAAACACCATATATTTT	CASSMYVGNTIYF
-	TRBV5-6	TRBD1	TRBJ2-1	TGTGCCAGCAGCCCGGGCGACAGGGATGACAATGAGCAGTTCTTC	CASSPGDRDDNEQFF
-	TRBV9	TRBD2	TRBJ2-5	TGTGCCAGCAGCGGACGGGGGGGGATGCGGGAGACCCAGTACTTC	CASSGRGGMRETQYF
-	TRBV4-2	-	TRBJ2-1	TGTGCCAGCAGCCAGGGAGGTAGCGGAGCCTACAATGAGCAGTTCTTC	CASSQGGSGAYNEQFF
-	TRBV29-1	-	TRBJ2-2	TGCAGCGTTGAGCTTACGGGAGTCGGCGGGGAGCTGTTTTTT	CSVELTGVGGELFF
-	TRBV5-1	-	TRBJ2-1	TGCGCCAGCAGCCCGATACTTCGGGTTGAGCAGTTCTTC	CASSPILRVEQFF
few	TRBV6-1	-	TRBJ1-5	TGTGCCAGCAGTACGCAGGGTGCGGGCAATCAGCCCCAGCATTTT	CASSTQGAGNQPQHF
once	TRBV11-2	TRBD1	TRBJ2-7	TGTGCCAGCAGCTTATGGGGACAGAGCTACGAGCAGTACTTC	CASSLWGQSYEQYF
-	TRBV10-3	TRBD2	TRBJ2-5	TGTGCCATCAGTGAAGTCGGGGGGGGCCAAGAGACCCAGTACTTC	CAISEVGGGQETQYF
-	TRBV27	TRBD1	TRBJ2-1	TGTGCCACCCGGACAGGGAGCTCCTACAATGAGCAGTTCTTC	CATRTGSSYNEQFF
-	TRBV4-1	TRBD2	TRBJ2-7	TGCGCCAGCAGCCACCCTGGGGGCCGGGGGGGGACCTACGAGCAGTACTTC	CASSHPGGRGGTYEQYF
-	TRBV19	TRBD2	TRBJ2-1	TGTGCCAGTAGTCCCATTAGCGGGGGTGCAAATGAGCAGTTCTTC	CASSPISGGANEQFF
-	TRBV6-1	-	TRBJ1-5	TGTGCCAGCAGTGAAAGTGTGCTCGGGGGCAATCAGCCCCAGCATTTT	CASSESVLGGNQPQHF
-	TRBV7-9	-	TRBJ1-6	TGTGCCAGCAGCGCTTCCCCCCCCGAACAGTATAATTCACCCCTCCACTTT	CASSASPPEQYNSPLHF
-	TRBV19	TRBD1	TRBJ1-2	TGTGCCAGTAGGACGACAGACAGGGCCTTCAACTATGGCTACACCTTC	CASRTTDRAFNYGYTF
-	TRBV10-3	-	TRBJ2-3	TGTGCCGCAAATGGAGGGCGGAGCACAGATACGCAGTATTTT	CAANGGRSTDTQYF
-	TRBV7-9	TRBD2	TRBJ2-5	TGTGCCAGCAGCGGCAGCGGGAACGTTGAGACCCAGTACTTC	CASSGSGNVETQYF
-	TRBV6-5	TRBD1	TRBJ2-3	TGTGCCAGCAGTTACAAAAAGGGGGCAACAGATACGCAGTATTTT	CASSYKKGATDTQYF
-	TRBV27	TRBD1	TRBJ2-6	TGTGCCAGCAGTCTTAGAGTACTGGACAGGGTTGCATCTGGGGCCAACGTCCTGACTTTC	CASSLRVLDRVASGANVLTF
-	TRBV5-6	-	TRBJ2-2	TGTGCCAGCAGCTTGGCGAGCATTACCGGGGAGCTGTTTTTT	CASSLASITGELFF
-	TRBV19	-	TRBJ2-1	TGTGCCAGTAGTGCCAATTGGAGGAGCTCCTACAATGAGCAGTTCTTC	CASSANWRSSYNEQFF
once	TRBV6-5	TRBD1	TRBJ2-7	TGTGCCAGCAGTGCCGGACAGGAAAAGACCTACGAGCAGTACTTC	CASSAGQEKTYEQYF
-	TRBV7-2	TRBD1	TRBJ1-2	TGTGCCAGCAGCTTTGATGGCAGGGGGCATTATGGCTACACCTTC	CASSFDGRGHYGYTF
-	TRBV4-1	TRBD2	TRBJ2-3	TGCGCCAGCAGCCATCTCACTAGCGGGGAGACCACAGATACGCAGTATTTT	CASSHLTSGETTDTQYF
-	TRBV27	TRBD1	TRBJ1-5	TGTGCCAGCAGTCCGATGACAGGGGGCTACAATCAGCCCCAGCATTTT	CASSPMTGGYNQPQHF
-	TRBV14	TRBD1	TRBJ1-6	TGTGCCAGCAGCCCCGACGGGACAGGGGCCGGGTCACCCCTCCACTTT	CASSPDGTGAGSPLHF
-	TRBV7-9	TRBD1	TRBJ1-2	TGTGCCAGCAGTTACGGGACAGGGTCACGGAAACCCTATGGCTACACCTTC	CASSYGTGSRKPYGYTF
-	TRBV7-9	TRBD2	TRBJ2-7	TGTGCCAGCAGCTTAGTTCCAGCGGGGGGGCCTCTGCCTACCTACGAGCAGTACTTC	CASSLVPAGGPLPTYEQYF
-	TRBV7-9	TRBD1	TRBJ1-2	TGTGCCAGCAGTTTCGGACAGGGGGCGAACTATGGCTACACCTTC	CASSFGQGANYGYTF
-	TRBV16	TRBD1	TRBJ1-5	TGTGCCAGCAGCCAAGGGGGACAGGGTATCAATCAGCCCCAGCATTTT	CASSQGGQGINQPQHF
-	TRBV6-1	TRBD1	TRBJ1-1	TGTGCCAGCAGTGAGACAGGGCCCAACACTGAAGCTTTCTTT	CASSETGPNTEAFF
-	TRBV7-8	-	TRBJ2-7	TGTGCCAGCAGCTTAACGCAGGGAGGCCACGAGCAGTACTTC	CASSLTQGGHEQYF
-	TRBV2	-	TRBJ1-5	TGTGCCAGCAGTGGAGACGGGGGGCCCCAGCATTTT	CASSGDGGPQHF
-	TRBV6-5	-	TRBJ1-4	TGTGCCAGCAGTTACTTTCCGGGGGCAACTAATGAAAAACTGTTTTTT	CASSYFPGATNEKLFF